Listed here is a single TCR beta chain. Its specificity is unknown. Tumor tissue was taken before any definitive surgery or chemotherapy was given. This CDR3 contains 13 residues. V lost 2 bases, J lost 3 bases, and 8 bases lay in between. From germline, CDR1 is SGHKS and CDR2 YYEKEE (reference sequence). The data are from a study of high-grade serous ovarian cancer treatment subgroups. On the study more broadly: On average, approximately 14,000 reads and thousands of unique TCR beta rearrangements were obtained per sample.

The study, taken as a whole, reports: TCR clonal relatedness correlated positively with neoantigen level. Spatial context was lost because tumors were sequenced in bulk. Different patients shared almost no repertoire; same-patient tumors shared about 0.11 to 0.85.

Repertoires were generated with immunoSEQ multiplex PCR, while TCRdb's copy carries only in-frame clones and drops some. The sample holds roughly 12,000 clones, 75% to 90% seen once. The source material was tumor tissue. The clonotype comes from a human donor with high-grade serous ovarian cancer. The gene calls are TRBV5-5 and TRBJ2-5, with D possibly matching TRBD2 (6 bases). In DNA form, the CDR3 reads TGTGCCAGCAGCTTCCCGGGGGAAGAGACCCAGTACTTC. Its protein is CASSFPGEETQYF. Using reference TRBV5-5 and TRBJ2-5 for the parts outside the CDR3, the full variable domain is DAGVTQSPTHLIKTRGQQVTLRCSPISGHKSVSWYQQVLGQGPQFIFQYYEKEERGRGNFPDRFSARQFPNYSSELNVNALLLGDSALYLCASSFPGEETQYFGPGTRLLVL.